This T cell receptor (beta chain) came from a study of early T cells in non-severe SARS-CoV-2 infection. Study in general: From unsorted whole blood, bulk RNA was sequenced, and the chains remained unpaired.

Regarding the study as a whole: Matching with VDJdb favored anti-spike CD8 responses (missing private and CD4 specificities).

CDR3 length equals 17 residues. V was pared by 4 bases and J by 0 bases, with 16 bases between. Germline values: CDR1 SGHVS, CDR2 FQNEAQ. In the library, individual cDNA molecules carried attached unique molecular identifiers. From the 5' RACE reads, TCRdb called clonotypes with MiXCR, one entry per CDR3 protein. The table shows 68,000 or so distinct CDR3 sequences, with 9% to 15% occurring only once. In its sample, this clonotype was seen a few times. Antigen: not known. Specimen: whole blood. The TCR comes from an adult who was a healthcare worker with PCR-confirmed SARS-CoV-2 infection or an uninfected control (not recorded which). This rearrangement joins TRBV7-8 to TRBJ2-1; a weak D match, TRBD1 (6 bases). CDR3 sequence (DNA): TGTGCCAGCAGCTCCGGACAGCAACTTAGCTCCTACAATGAGCAGTTCTTC. It translates to CASSSGQQLSSYNEQFF.